This TCR beta chain comes out of a study of T cell repertoires in cytomegalovirus infection. TCRdb re-called the reads through MiXCR, storing one row per CDR3 protein. The table includes under 850,000 distinct CDR3 sequences, 35% detected once. Regarding this clonotype: What it recognizes is unknown.

Overall study findings and caveats: The ex vivo response was dominated by HLA-C-restricted CMV-specific TCR beta clonotypes.

Germline V gene sequence: CDR1 SGHRS, CDR2 YFSETQ. This CDR3 contains 15 residues. Trimming took 4 bases from V and 5 from J; bases not matched to a gene: 9. The gene calls are TRBV5-1 and TRBJ2-7; 10 positions agree with TRBD1. The receptor was isolated from a human donor in good health (CMV status not recorded). Some clones in this sample may be carry-over from other donors' samples. The sample was PBMCs. DNA of the CDR3: TGCGCCAGCAGCCCCCAAGGGACAGGGGTGAACGAGCAGTACTTC. Translated, it gives CASSPQGTGVNEQYF.